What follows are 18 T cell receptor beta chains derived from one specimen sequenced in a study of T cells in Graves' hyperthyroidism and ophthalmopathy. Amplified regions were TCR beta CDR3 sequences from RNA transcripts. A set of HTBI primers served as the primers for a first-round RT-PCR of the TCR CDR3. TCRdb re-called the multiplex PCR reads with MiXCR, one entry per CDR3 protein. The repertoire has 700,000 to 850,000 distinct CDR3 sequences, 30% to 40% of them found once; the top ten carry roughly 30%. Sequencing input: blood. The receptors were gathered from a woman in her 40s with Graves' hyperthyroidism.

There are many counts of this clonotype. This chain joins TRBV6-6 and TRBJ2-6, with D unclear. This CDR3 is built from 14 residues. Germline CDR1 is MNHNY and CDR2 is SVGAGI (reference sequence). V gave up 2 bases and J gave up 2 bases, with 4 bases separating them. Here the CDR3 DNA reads TGTGCCAGCAGTTACGTGACTGGGGCCAACGTCCTGACTTTC. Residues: CASSYVTGANVLTF.

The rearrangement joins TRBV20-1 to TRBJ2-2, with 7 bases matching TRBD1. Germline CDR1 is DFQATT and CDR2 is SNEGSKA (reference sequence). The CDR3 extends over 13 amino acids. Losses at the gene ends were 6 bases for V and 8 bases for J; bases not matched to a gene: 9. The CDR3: CSASGTALGELFF. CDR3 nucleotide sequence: TGCAGTGCCTCCGGGACAGCACTTGGGGAGCTGTTTTTT.

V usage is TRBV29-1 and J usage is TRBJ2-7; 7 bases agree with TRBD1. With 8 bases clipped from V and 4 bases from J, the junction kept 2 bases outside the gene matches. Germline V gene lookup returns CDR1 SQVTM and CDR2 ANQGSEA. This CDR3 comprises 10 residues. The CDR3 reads CSLDRYEQYF. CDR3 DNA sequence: TGCAGCTTGGACAGGTACGAGCAGTACTTC.

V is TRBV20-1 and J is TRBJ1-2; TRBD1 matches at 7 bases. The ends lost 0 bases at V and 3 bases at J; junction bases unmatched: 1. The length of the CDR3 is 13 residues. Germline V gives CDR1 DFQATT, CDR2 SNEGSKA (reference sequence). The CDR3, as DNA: TGCAGTGCTAGAGATGACAGGGACTATGGCTACACCTTC. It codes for CSARDDRDYGYTF.

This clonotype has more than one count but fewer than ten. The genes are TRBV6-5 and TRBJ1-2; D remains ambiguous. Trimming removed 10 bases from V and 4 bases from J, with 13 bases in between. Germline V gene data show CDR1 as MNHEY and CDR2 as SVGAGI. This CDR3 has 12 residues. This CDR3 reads CATQSVRYGYTF. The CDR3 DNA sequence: TGTGCCACCCAATCCGTACGCTATGGCTACACCTTC.

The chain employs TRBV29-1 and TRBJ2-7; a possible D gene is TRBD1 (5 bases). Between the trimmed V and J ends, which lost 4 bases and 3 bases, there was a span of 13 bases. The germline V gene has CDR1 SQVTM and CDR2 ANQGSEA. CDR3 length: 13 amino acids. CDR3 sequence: CSVVGVLSYEQYF. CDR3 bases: TGCAGCGTTGTAGGGGTTCTAAGCTACGAGCAGTACTTC.

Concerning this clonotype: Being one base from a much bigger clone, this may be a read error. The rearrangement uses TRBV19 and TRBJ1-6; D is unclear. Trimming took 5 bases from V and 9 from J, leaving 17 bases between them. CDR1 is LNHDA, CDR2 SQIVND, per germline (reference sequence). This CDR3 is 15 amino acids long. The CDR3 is CASSPGSEYTSPLHF. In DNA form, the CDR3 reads TGTGCCAGTAGTCCGGGGAGCGAGTACACTTCACCCCTCCACTTT.

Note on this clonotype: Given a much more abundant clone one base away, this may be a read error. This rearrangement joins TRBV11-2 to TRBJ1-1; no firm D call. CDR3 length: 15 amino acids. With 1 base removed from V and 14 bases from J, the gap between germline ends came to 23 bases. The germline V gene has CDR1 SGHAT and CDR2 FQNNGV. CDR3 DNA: TGTGCCAGCAGCTTAGTTACTATGAAGGACCCCCGCGCGTTCTTT. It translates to CASSLVTMKDPRAFF.

The CDR3 sequence is CAISETGYRAFF. In nucleotides, the CDR3 is TGTGCCATCAGTGAGACGGGGTATAGAGCTTTCTTT. This chain links TRBV10-3 with TRBJ1-1; D not resolved. The CDR3 runs 12 residues. Germline CDR1 and CDR2: ENHRY and SYGVKD. Trimming left V 2 bases short and J 10 bases short, with 11 bases between.

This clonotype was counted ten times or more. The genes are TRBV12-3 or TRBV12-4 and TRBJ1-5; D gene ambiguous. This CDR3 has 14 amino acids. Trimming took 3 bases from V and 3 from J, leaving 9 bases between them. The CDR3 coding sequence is TGTGCCAGCAGTTTGGCGGGAGACAATCAGCCCCAGCATTTT. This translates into CASSLAGDNQPQHF.

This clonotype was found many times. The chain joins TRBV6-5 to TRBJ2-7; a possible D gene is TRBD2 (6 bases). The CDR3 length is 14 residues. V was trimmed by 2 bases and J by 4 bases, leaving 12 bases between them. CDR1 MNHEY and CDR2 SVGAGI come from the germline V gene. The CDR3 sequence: CASSYKAGEYEQYF. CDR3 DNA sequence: TGTGCCAGCAGTTACAAAGCGGGCGAGTACGAGCAGTACTTC.

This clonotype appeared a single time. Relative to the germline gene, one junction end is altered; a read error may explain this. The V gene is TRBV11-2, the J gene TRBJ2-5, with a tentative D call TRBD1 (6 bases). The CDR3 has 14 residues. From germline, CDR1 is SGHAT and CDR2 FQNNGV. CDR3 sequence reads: CASSPVWGPETQCF. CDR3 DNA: TGTGCCAGCAGCCCCGTGTGGGGGCCGGAGACCCAGTGCTTC.

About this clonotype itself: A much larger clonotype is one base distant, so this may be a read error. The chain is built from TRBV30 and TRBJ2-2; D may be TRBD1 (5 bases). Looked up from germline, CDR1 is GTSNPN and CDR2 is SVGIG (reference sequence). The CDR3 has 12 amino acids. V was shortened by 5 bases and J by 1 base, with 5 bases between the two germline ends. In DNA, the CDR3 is TGTGCCTGGGGACAGAACACCGGGGAGCTGTTTTTT. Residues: CAWGQNTGELFF.

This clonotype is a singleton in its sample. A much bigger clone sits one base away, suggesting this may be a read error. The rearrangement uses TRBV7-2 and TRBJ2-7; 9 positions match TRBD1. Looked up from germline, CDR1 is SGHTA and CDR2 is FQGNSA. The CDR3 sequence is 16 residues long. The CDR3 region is CAGSLLSGQGRYEQYF. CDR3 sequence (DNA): TGTGCCGGCAGCTTACTATCGGGACAGGGTCGGTACGAGCAGTACTTC.

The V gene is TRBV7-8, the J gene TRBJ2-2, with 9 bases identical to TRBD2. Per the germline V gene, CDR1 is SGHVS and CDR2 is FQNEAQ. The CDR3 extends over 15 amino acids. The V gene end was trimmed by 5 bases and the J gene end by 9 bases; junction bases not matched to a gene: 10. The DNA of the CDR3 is TGTGCCAGCAGCCCCAGGACTAGCGAAGGAAGGGAGCTGTTTTTT. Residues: CASSPRTSEGRELFF.

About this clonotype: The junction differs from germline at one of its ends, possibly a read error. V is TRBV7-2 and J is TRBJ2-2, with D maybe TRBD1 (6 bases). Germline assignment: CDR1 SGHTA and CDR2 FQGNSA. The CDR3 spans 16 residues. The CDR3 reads CASSQDKDRPTGELFF. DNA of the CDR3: TGCGCCAGCAGCCAAGATAAGGACAGACCCACCGGGGAGCTGTTTTTT. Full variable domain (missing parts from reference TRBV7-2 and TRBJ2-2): GAGVSQSPSNKVTEKGKDVELRCDPISGHTALYWYRQSLGQGLEFLIYFQGNSAPDKSGLPSDRFSAERTGGSVSTLTIQRTQQEDSAVYLCASSQDKDRPTGELFFGEGSRLTVL.

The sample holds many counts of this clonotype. CDR3 DNA: TGTGCCATCAGTGAATCGGACAGGGCCGGCTATGGCTACACCTTC. Amino acid sequence: CAISESDRAGYGYTF. The chain uses TRBV10-3 and TRBJ1-2; 8 bases align to TRBD1. This CDR3 has 15 residues. V trimming: 3 bases; J trimming: 4 bases; junction bases outside the gene matches: 7. Germline V CDR1 and CDR2: ENHRY, SYGVKD.

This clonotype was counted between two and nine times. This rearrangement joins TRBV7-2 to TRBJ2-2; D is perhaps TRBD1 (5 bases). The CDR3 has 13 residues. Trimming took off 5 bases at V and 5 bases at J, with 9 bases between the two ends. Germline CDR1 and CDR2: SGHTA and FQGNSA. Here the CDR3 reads CASSGRVTGELFF. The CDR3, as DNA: TGTGCCAGCAGCGGCAGGGTTACCGGGGAGCTGTTTTTT. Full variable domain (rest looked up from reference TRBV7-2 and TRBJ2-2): GAGVSQSPSNKVTEKGKDVELRCDPISGHTALYWYRQSLGQGLEFLIYFQGNSAPDKSGLPSDRFSAERTGGSVSTLTIQRTQQEDSAVYLCASSGRVTGELFFGEGSRLTVL.